This is a list of T cell receptor beta chains from one sample in a study of shared clonotypes between healthy human individuals. TCRdb's copy holds only in-frame clones and misses some; the assay was immunoSEQ multiplex PCR. The table has about 770,000 clones, about two thirds seen once. What was sequenced was memory CD4+ T cells sorted from blood. These receptors came from a woman in her 30s in good health. Both conserved end residues are part of each CDR3. The order of the fields is J gene, clone size, V gene, D gene, CDR3 protein, CDR3 DNA. The D gene is left open where the match is weak. Some rows mark clone size as missing; the rest say once, few, many or name a class of expanded clone.

TRBJ2-2,few,TRBV28,-,CASSPGGVGELFF,TGTGCCAGCAGCCCCGGTGGGGTCGGGGAGCTGTTTTTT
TRBJ1-5,once,TRBV28,-,CASSSRRGASNQPQHF,TGTGCCAGCAGTTCCCGGCGGGGGGCGAGCAATCAGCCCCAGCATTTT
TRBJ2-1,once,TRBV5-1,TRBD2,CASSQASGRNSEQFF,TGCGCCAGCAGCCAGGCTAGCGGGAGAAACTCTGAGCAGTTCTTC
TRBJ2-4,few,TRBV21-1,-,CASNLRQGRDIQYF,TGTGCCAGCAACCTCAGGCAGGGAAGGGACATTCAGTACTTC
TRBJ2-7,-,TRBV18,TRBD1,CASSPLEGTGGHEQYF,TGTGCCAGCTCACCCCTCGAGGGGACAGGGGGCCACGAGCAGTACTTC
TRBJ1-2,-,TRBV5-1,-,CASSLEGSGGSGYTF,TGCGCCAGCAGCTTGGAAGGGTCCGGGGGGTCTGGCTACACCTTC
TRBJ2-4,-,TRBV18,-,CASSPPNRREIF,TGTGCCAGCTCACCACCGAACAGGAGAGAAATCTTC
TRBJ2-7,-,TRBV30,-,CAWSESPSSYEQYF,TGTGCCTGGAGTGAGTCCCCCTCCTCCTACGAGCAGTACTTC
TRBJ2-7,-,TRBV7-2,TRBD1,CASGKGVWDSTYEQYF,TGTGCCAGCGGGAAGGGGGTGTGGGACAGTACCTACGAGCAGTACTTC
TRBJ2-7,-,TRBV2,-,CASSEDQRPSGEQYF,TGTGCCAGCAGTGAAGATCAGAGGCCCTCGGGCGAGCAGTACTTC
TRBJ2-3,few,TRBV2,TRBD2,CASSASGSRADTQYF,TGTGCCAGCAGTGCTAGCGGGAGTCGCGCAGATACGCAGTATTTT
TRBJ2-6,-,TRBV10-3,TRBD1,CANRGAGANVLTF,TGTGCCAACAGGGGAGCTGGGGCCAACGTCCTGACTTTC
TRBJ2-6,-,TRBV14,-,CASSQGGYSGANVLTF,TGTGCCAGCAGCCAAGGCGGGTACTCTGGGGCCAACGTCCTGACTTTC
TRBJ1-5,once,TRBV28,TRBD1,CASSFGQGPYQPQHF,TGTGCCAGCAGTTTCGGACAGGGCCCCTATCAGCCCCAGCATTTT
TRBJ2-6,once,TRBV11-2,TRBD1,CASSWTGSRSGANVLTF,TGTGCCAGCAGCTGGACAGGGTCCCGTTCTGGGGCCAACGTCCTGACTTTC